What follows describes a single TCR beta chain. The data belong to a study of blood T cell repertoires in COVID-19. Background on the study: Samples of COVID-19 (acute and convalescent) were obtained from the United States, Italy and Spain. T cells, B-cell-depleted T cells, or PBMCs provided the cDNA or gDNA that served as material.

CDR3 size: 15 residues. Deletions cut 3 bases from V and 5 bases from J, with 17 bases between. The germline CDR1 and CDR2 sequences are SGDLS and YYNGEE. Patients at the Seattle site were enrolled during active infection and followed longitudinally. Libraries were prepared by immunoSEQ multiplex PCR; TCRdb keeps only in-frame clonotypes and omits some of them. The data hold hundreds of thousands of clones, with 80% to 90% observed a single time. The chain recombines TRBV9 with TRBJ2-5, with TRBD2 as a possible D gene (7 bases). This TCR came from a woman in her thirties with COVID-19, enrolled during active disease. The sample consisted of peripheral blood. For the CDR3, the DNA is TGTGCCAGCAGCGCGTGGGGGGGCCCTGGGGAGACCCAGTACTTC. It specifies CASSAWGGPGETQYF.